These 3 T cell receptor beta chains originate from one sample sequenced in a study of blood T cell repertoires in COVID-19. Sequencing was performed with immunoSEQ multiplex PCR; in TCRdb, only in-frame clones are kept and a portion is missing. Of some 80,000 clones in the sample, roughly 90% were seen once. The sequencing input was peripheral blood. Receptors originate from a woman older than 75 with active or convalescent COVID-19.

The genes are TRBV9 and TRBJ1-1, with D possibly being TRBD1 (6 bases). The CDR3 consists of 14 residues. Germline V gene sequence: CDR1 SGDLS, CDR2 YYNGEE. V lost 0 bases to trimming and J lost 4 bases, with 10 bases between them. The CDR3 region has the DNA TGTGCCAGCAGCGTAGGAGGGGGTTCCACTGAAGCTTTCTTT. Protein: CASSVGGGSTEAFF.

V usage is TRBV5-8 and J usage is TRBJ1-2; TRBD1 aligns across 10 bases. Trimming took 5 bases from V and 4 from J; bases not matched to a gene: 17. The germline V gene encodes CDR1 SGHTS and CDR2 YDEGEE. This CDR3 contains 18 residues. The CDR3 protein is CASSPLRDRGQLFYGYTF. DNA of the CDR3: TGTGCCAGCAGTCCCCTCCGGGACAGGGGCCAATTATTCTATGGCTACACCTTC.

This clone occurred once. The J gene is TRBJ2-2, the V gene TRBV7-3, with a possible D match to TRBD1 (5 bases). Germline CDR1 is SGHTA and CDR2 is FQGTGA. The V gene lost 5 bases and the J gene lost 1 base, with 11 bases spanning the gap. This CDR3 is built from 15 residues. CDR3 sequence: CASSRRVGNTGELFF. The DNA for the CDR3 is TGTGCCAGCAGCCGCAGGGTTGGGAACACCGGGGAGCTGTTTTTT.